This T cell receptor (beta chain) derives from a study of T cell responses to AZD1222 COVID-19 vaccine. Study outcomes and limitations: Among vaccine-associated CD4 TCRs, coverage spanned spike, with dominance at 160-218 and 743-854. Baseline seropositivity occurred in only a handful of AZD1222 recipients. Repertoire sampling was restricted to post-peak T cell response timepoints.

Analyses pooled second doses at about 4 or about 12 weeks. With respect to this clone: Antigen specificity is unknown.

V was trimmed by 3 bases and J by 0 bases, leaving 14 bases between them. CDR1 is SGHTA and CDR2 is FQGNSA in the germline V gene. The CDR3 loop spans 16 amino acids. The data were produced by immunoSEQ multiplex PCR, yet TCRdb's version contains in-frame clones alone and is incomplete. The data show under 140,000 clones, roughly 92% seen once. The chain employs TRBV7-2 and TRBJ1-2; weak D call: TRBD1 (5 bases). This sequence was found in an adult who received the AZD1222 COVID-19 vaccine. The sample consisted of peripheral blood, taken 28 days after the second AZD1222 dose. This chain's CDR3 is CASSLAVTGANYGYTF. The CDR3 DNA is TGTGCCAGCAGCTTGGCGGTTACAGGAGCTAACTATGGCTACACCTTC.